These 14 T cell receptor beta chains were sequenced from one sample in a study of T cells in Graves' hyperthyroidism and ophthalmopathy. RNA transcripts provided the source from which TCR beta CDR3 regions were amplified. When the TCR CDR3 underwent first-round RT-PCR, the HTBI primer set was used. One entry per CDR3 protein results from TCRdb running MiXCR on the multiplex PCR reads. The data hold over 450,000 distinct CDR3 sequences, with over 15% observed a single time. The sample was blood. The origin of the receptors is a woman between 18 and 29 years old with Graves' ophthalmopathy.

This clonotype has at least ten counts. The rearrangement links TRBV7-2 to TRBJ2-2; 7 nucleotides align to TRBD2. After removal of 2 bases from V and 3 bases from J, the junction contained 6 bases not matched to a gene. The CDR3 sequence is 16 residues long. In germline, CDR1 is SGHTA, CDR2 FQGNSA. The CDR3 DNA is TGTGCCAGCAGCTTATATCGGGCGGGAGACACCGGGGAGCTGTTTTTT. Encoded protein: CASSLYRAGDTGELFF.

This clonotype was detected many times. V usage is TRBV20-1 and J usage is TRBJ1-6; D perhaps matches TRBD1 (5 bases). In germline, CDR1 is DFQATT, CDR2 SNEGSKA (reference sequence). The CDR3 contains 13 residues. Trimming removed 0 bases at V and 11 bases at J, with 11 bases between. The CDR3 region has the DNA TGCAGTGCTAGAGACCGGGACGGCGCACCCCTCCACTTT. It encodes CSARDRDGAPLHF.

This clonotype was counted only a few times. The chain uses TRBV25-1 and TRBJ2-1; 12 bases are a match to TRBD2. V lost 3 bases and J lost 10; bases outside the gene matches: 10. The germline V gene encodes CDR1 MGHDK and CDR2 SYGVNS. The CDR3 has 16 residues. The CDR3 region is CASSDPSGRGTGEQFF. CDR3 sequence (DNA): TGTGCCAGCAGTGATCCTAGCGGGAGGGGTACAGGGGAGCAGTTCTTC.

This clonotype appeared a few times. The chain is built from TRBV5-1 and TRBJ1-6; no clear D. This CDR3 has 16 residues. Germline V gives CDR1 SGHRS, CDR2 YFSETQ. The V end lost 4 bases, the J end lost 6 bases, and 17 bases lay between the germline ends. CDR3 in amino acids: CASSQPLTGVNSPLHF. The CDR3, as DNA: TGCGCCAGCAGCCAACCCCTGACGGGTGTTAATTCACCCCTCCACTTT.

This clonotype was counted many times. The genes are TRBV2 and TRBJ2-7, with no clear D. The ends were cut back, 6 bases at V and 4 bases at J, with 13 bases in the middle. Per the germline V gene, CDR1 is SNHLY and CDR2 is FYNNEI. The CDR3 has 13 amino acids. In DNA, the CDR3 is TGTGCCAGCAGGGACCTGCTATCTTACGAGCAGTACTTC. Protein: CASRDLLSYEQYF.

This clonotype was seen a handful of times. The J gene is TRBJ1-1, the V gene TRBV11-2, with 7 positions matching TRBD1. Losses at the gene ends were 2 bases for V and 7 bases for J; bases not matched to a gene: 4. This CDR3 is built from 13 residues. The germline V gene has CDR1 SGHAT and CDR2 FQNNGV. The CDR3 coding sequence is TGTGCCAGCAGCTTAATTGGGGACAGTGAAGCTTTCTTT. It is translated as CASSLIGDSEAFF. Variable domain in full (rest from reference TRBV11-2 and TRBJ1-1): EAGVAQSPRYKIIEKRQSVAFWCNPISGHATLYWYQQILGQGPKLLIQFQNNGVVDDSQLPKDRFSAERLKGVDSTLKIQPAKLEDSAVYLCASSLIGDSEAFFGQGTRLTVV.

A few counts support this clonotype. The CDR3 region is CASSLLGLAGGKYQETQYF. The DNA for the CDR3 is TGTGCCAGCAGTTTATTAGGCCTAGCGGGAGGGAAGTACCAAGAGACCCAGTACTTC. The V gene is TRBV28, the J gene TRBJ2-5; 12 positions agree with TRBD2. Germline V CDR1 and CDR2: MDHEN, SYDVKM. The CDR3 loop spans 19 amino acids. The trim removed 1 base at V and 0 bases at J, leaving 9 bases unmatched.

This clonotype was counted many times. This sequence joins TRBV10-3 and TRBJ1-2, with D unclear. V lost 2 bases, J lost 2 bases, and 3 bases lay in between. The germline CDR1 and CDR2 sequences are ENHRY and SYGVKD. The CDR3 extends over 12 amino acids. Written as DNA, the CDR3 is TGTGCCATCAGTGAGCAGAACTATGGCTACACCTTC. It specifies CAISEQNYGYTF.

This clonotype was detected ten times or more. The rearrangement uses TRBV4-1 and TRBJ2-7; D is unclear. Trimming took off 4 bases at V and 5 bases at J, with 21 bases between the two ends. Germline V lookup: CDR1 MGHRA, CDR2 YSYEKL. CDR3 length: 16 residues. DNA for the CDR3: TGCGCCAGCAGCCCATCCCCCAGGCCCCAAGGGAACGAGCAGTACTTC. This gives the protein CASSPSPRPQGNEQYF.

This clonotype was found many times. Germline and junction disagree at one end, which may indicate a read error. The V and J genes are TRBV5-1 and TRBJ1-1; D remains unclear. Germline CDR1 SGHRS, CDR2 YFSETQ. The CDR3 sequence is 13 residues long. CDR3 sequence reads: CASSLRMNTEAFF. The CDR3 bases are TGTGCCAGCAGCTTAAGGATGAACACTGAAGCTTTCTTT. The full variable domain, with the rest looked up from reference TRBV5-1 and TRBJ1-1, is KAGVTQTPRYLIKTRGQQVTLSCSPISGHRSVSWYQQTPGQGLQFLFEYFSETQRNKGNFPGRFSGRQFSNSRSEMNVSTLELGDSALYLCASSLRMNTEAFFGQGTRLTVV.

This clonotype was picked up many times. The chain has TRBV20-1 and TRBJ2-7; tentatively, D is TRBD2 (5 bases). The V end lost 2 bases, the J end lost 4 bases, and 15 bases lay between the germline ends. The CDR3 covers 14 residues. The germline V gene encodes CDR1 DFQATT and CDR2 SNEGSKA (reference sequence). The CDR3 sequence: CSARPDYVSYEQYF. CDR3 in DNA: TGCAGTGCTAGACCCGACTACGTATCGTACGAGCAGTACTTC.

The chain is built from TRBV28 and TRBJ2-7; D may be TRBD1 (6 bases). The germline V gene has CDR1 MDHEN and CDR2 SYDVKM. The germline V and J ends were trimmed by 6 bases and 3 bases, with 9 bases remaining between them. CDR3 length: 12 amino acids. CDR3 sequence reads: CASRSRGYEQYF. The DNA of the CDR3 is TGTGCCAGCAGATCCAGGGGCTACGAGCAGTACTTC.

This clonotype was seen only a few times. The rearrangement joins TRBV7-9 to TRBJ1-3; D gene unclear. The germline V gene has CDR1 SEHNR and CDR2 FQNEAQ (reference sequence). The CDR3 runs to 16 residues. V dropped 4 bases and J dropped 4 bases, with 17 bases sitting between them. CDR3 DNA sequence: TGTGCCAGCAGCTCAGCCTTCGGGGATGGAGGAAACACCATATATTTT. Translating gives CASSSAFGDGGNTIYF.

The chain links TRBV2 to TRBJ1-5; D gene uncertain. The CDR3 loop spans 12 amino acids. Germline V gene lookup returns CDR1 SNHLY and CDR2 FYNNEI. V was clipped by 7 bases and J by 7 bases, with 11 bases between them. CDR3: CASNKEGQPQHF. The CDR3 coding sequence is TGTGCCAGCAATAAGGAGGGCCAGCCCCAGCATTTT.